The 17 T cell receptor beta chains listed next were all sequenced from one sample in a study of blood T cell repertoires in COVID-19. Assay: immunoSEQ multiplex PCR; the TCRdb copy retains only in-frame clones and omits some. The sample has fewer than 300,000 clones, roughly 88% seen once. Sequencing was performed on peripheral blood. These receptors were taken from a human donor with COVID-19, enrolled during active disease. The donor label of this sample is uncertain.

V usage is TRBV19 and J usage is TRBJ2-1, with a weak D call TRBD1 (6 bases). This CDR3 spans 14 amino acids. The germline V gene encodes CDR1 LNHDA and CDR2 SQIVND (reference sequence). V dropped 4 bases and J dropped 6 bases, with 13 bases sitting between them. The CDR3 coding sequence is TGTGCCAGTAGTAACCAAGGGGGATCCAATGAGCAGTTCTTC. Protein: CASSNQGGSNEQFF.

V is TRBV3-1 (or the pseudogene TRBV3-2) and J is TRBJ1-1; D uncertain. CDR1 is LGHDT and CDR2 is YNNKEL in the germline V gene (reference sequence). The V gene lost 1 base and the J gene lost 0 bases, with 9 bases spanning the gap. The CDR3 spans 15 residues. The CDR3 loop is CASSQAGFMNTEAFF. CDR3 in DNA: TGTGCCAGCAGCCAAGCGGGATTCATGAACACTGAAGCTTTCTTT.

V and J are TRBV6-2 or TRBV6-3 and TRBJ1-2, with D uncertain. Trimming removed 5 bases at V and 8 bases at J, with 18 bases between. The V gene's germline CDR1 is MNHEY and CDR2 SVGEGT. The CDR3 loop spans 14 amino acids. CDR3 sequence reads: CASSHPGVSRGYTF. In DNA, the CDR3 is TGTGCCAGCAGTCACCCCGGAGTAAGTCGGGGCTACACCTTC.

The V call is TRBV20-1, the J call TRBJ1-2; TRBD1 aligns across 7 bases. V trimming: 5 bases; J trimming: 4 bases; junction bases outside the gene matches: 1. CDR1 and CDR2 from the germline V gene are DFQATT and SNEGSKA (reference sequence). CDR3 length equals 11 residues. The CDR3 protein is CSAGTAYGYTF. For the CDR3, the DNA is TGCAGTGCTGGGACAGCCTATGGCTACACCTTC.

The chain links TRBV7-3 to TRBJ2-7, with 12 bases aligning to TRBD2. Trimming took 1 base from V and 4 from J; bases not matched to a gene: 11. The V gene's germline CDR1 is SGHTA and CDR2 FQGTGA. The CDR3 totals 18 residues. CDR3 in DNA: TGTGCCAGCAGCTTAATATCCCTAGCGGGAGGGCCGATGTACGAGCAGTACTTC. This gives the protein CASSLISLAGGPMYEQYF. Supplemented by reference TRBV7-3 and TRBJ2-7, the full variable domain reads GAGVSQTPSNKVTEKGKYVELRCDPISGHTALYWYRQSLGQGPEFLIYFQGTGAADDSGLPNDRFFAVRPEGSVSTLKIQRTERGDSAVYLCASSLISLAGGPMYEQYFGPGTRLTVT.

With respect to this clone: This sample also contains other DNA sequences that code for the same CDR3. This chain uses TRBV9 with TRBJ1-3; TRBD1 matches at 10 bases. V lost 0 bases and J lost 0; bases outside the gene matches: 3. Germline-derived CDR1 and CDR2 are SGDLS and YYNGEE. The CDR3 contains 17 residues. CDR3 loop: CASSVAGQGISGNTIYF. The CDR3 DNA sequence: TGTGCCAGCAGCGTAGCGGGACAGGGGATCTCTGGAAACACCATATATTTT.

The rearrangement joins TRBV25-1 to TRBJ1-6; D uncertain. Germline values: CDR1 MGHDK, CDR2 SYGVNS. The V end was cut by 1 base, the J end by 5 bases, with 6 bases between. The CDR3 loop spans 14 amino acids. In DNA form, the CDR3 reads TGTGCCAGCAGTGAATTCAGTAATAATTCACCCCTCCACTTT. The encoded protein is CASSEFSNNSPLHF.

The rearrangement uses TRBV6-5 and TRBJ2-3, with 12 positions matching TRBD2. The CDR3 is made up of 13 amino acids. The V segment lost 6 bases and the J segment 8 bases; nucleotides outside the gene matches: 3. Germline V gene lookup returns CDR1 MNHEY and CDR2 SVGAGI. The CDR3 protein is CASSLAGGGTQYF. The CDR3 DNA follows: TGTGCCAGCAGCCTAGCGGGAGGGGGTACGCAGTATTTT.

The chain joins TRBV24-1 to TRBJ2-3; 7 nucleotides match TRBD2. Germline trimming cut 3 bases from V and 1 base from J; bases unmatched to any gene: 6. CDR3 size: 16 residues. Germline values: CDR1 KGHDR, CDR2 SFDVKD. The CDR3 DNA reads as TGTGCCACCAGTGATGAGGGAGGGGAGGGCACAGATACGCAGTATTTT. Protein product: CATSDEGGEGTDTQYF.

With respect to this clone: Other DNA variants within this sample encode the same CDR3. The chain joins TRBV27 to TRBJ1-1; no definite D call. CDR1 and CDR2 (germline): MNHEY, SMNVEV (reference sequence). The CDR3 sequence is 13 residues long. V was shortened by 3 bases and J by 5 bases, with 10 bases between the two germline ends. The CDR3, as DNA: TGTGCCAGCAGTTTTGGCGGTGGGACTGAAGCTTTCTTT. Translation: CASSFGGGTEAFF.

This clone showed up just once. The chain uses TRBV27 and TRBJ2-1; 11 positions match TRBD2. J was trimmed by 0 bases and V by 5 bases; bases with no gene match: 6. CDR1 is MNHEY, CDR2 SMNVEV, per germline (reference sequence). The CDR3 is 17 amino acids. The CDR3, as DNA: TGTGCCAGCAGTCCCACTAGCGGGGGAAGCTCCTACAATGAGCAGTTCTTC. Encoded protein: CASSPTSGGSSYNEQFF.

Written as DNA, the CDR3 is TGTGCCAGCAACAATGCGGGACGCGGCACCATATATTTT. Translation gives CASNNAGRGTIYF. V and J are TRBV7-8 and TRBJ1-3, with D possibly TRBD1 on 5 matching bases. The CDR3 runs 13 residues. Trimming pared 7 bases from V and 9 bases from J, leaving 16 bases between. CDR1 is SGHVS, CDR2 FQNEAQ, per germline.

V and J are TRBV28 and TRBJ1-1; D is undetermined. V was shortened by 3 bases and J by 1 base, with 9 bases between the two germline ends. CDR3 length: 14 residues. In germline, CDR1 is MDHEN, CDR2 SYDVKM. CDR3 sequence: CASSLPRQNTEAFF. The CDR3 nucleotides read TGTGCCAGCAGTTTGCCGCGGCAGAACACTGAAGCTTTCTTT. Filled out from reference TRBV28 and TRBJ1-1, the complete variable domain reads DVKVTQSSRYLVKRTGEKVFLECVQDMDHENMFWYRQDPGLGLRLIYFSYDVKMKEKGDIPEGYSVSREKKERFSLILESASTNQTSMYLCASSLPRQNTEAFFGQGTRLTVV.

The V call is TRBV9, the J call TRBJ1-4; D may be TRBD1 (5 bases). Germline V gene sequence: CDR1 SGDLS, CDR2 YYNGEE. This CDR3 has 16 amino acids. V gave up 0 bases and J gave up 8 bases, with 17 bases separating them. CDR3 protein: CASSVAGGTGGEKLFF. CDR3 nucleotides: TGTGCCAGCAGCGTAGCCGGTGGGACGGGAGGGGAAAAACTGTTTTTT. The whole variable domain, filled in from reference TRBV9 and TRBJ1-4, reads DSGVTQTPKHLITATGQRVTLRCSPRSGDLSVYWYQQSLDQGLQFLIQYYNGEERAKGNILERFSAQQFPDLHSELNLSSLELGDSALYFCASSVAGGTGGEKLFFGSGTQLSVL.

This clone was observed a handful of times. The genes are TRBV28 and TRBJ2-3, with TRBD2 identical over 13 bases. From germline, CDR1 is MDHEN and CDR2 SYDVKM. The CDR3 has 16 amino acids. The V segment lost 6 bases and the J segment 7 bases; nucleotides outside the gene matches: 10. CDR3 amino acids: CASRNPGLAGFHTQYF. DNA of the CDR3: TGTGCCAGCAGAAATCCGGGACTAGCGGGATTTCATACGCAGTATTTT.

The chain couples TRBV7-3 to TRBJ1-4; D gene ambiguous. The germline V gene encodes CDR1 SGHTA and CDR2 FQGTGA. V was shortened by 4 bases and J by 0 bases, with 9 bases between the two germline ends. This CDR3 has 15 residues. The CDR3 reads CASSSPSATNEKLFF. DNA of the CDR3: TGTGCCAGCAGCTCCCCCTCCGCAACTAATGAAAAACTGTTTTTT. Together with reference TRBV7-3 and TRBJ1-4, the CDR3 gives the full variable domain: GAGVSQTPSNKVTEKGKYVELRCDPISGHTALYWYRQSLGQGPEFLIYFQGTGAADDSGLPNDRFFAVRPEGSVSTLKIQRTERGDSAVYLCASSSPSATNEKLFFGSGTQLSVL.

The rearrangement uses TRBV27 and TRBJ2-2; D is unclear. The germline V gene encodes CDR1 MNHEY and CDR2 SMNVEV (reference sequence). The CDR3 has 14 residues. Trimming cost V 3 bases and J 3 bases, with 8 bases left between them. The CDR3 sequence: CASSLWADTGELFF. The CDR3 bases are TGTGCCAGCAGTTTGTGGGCAGACACCGGGGAGCTGTTTTTT.